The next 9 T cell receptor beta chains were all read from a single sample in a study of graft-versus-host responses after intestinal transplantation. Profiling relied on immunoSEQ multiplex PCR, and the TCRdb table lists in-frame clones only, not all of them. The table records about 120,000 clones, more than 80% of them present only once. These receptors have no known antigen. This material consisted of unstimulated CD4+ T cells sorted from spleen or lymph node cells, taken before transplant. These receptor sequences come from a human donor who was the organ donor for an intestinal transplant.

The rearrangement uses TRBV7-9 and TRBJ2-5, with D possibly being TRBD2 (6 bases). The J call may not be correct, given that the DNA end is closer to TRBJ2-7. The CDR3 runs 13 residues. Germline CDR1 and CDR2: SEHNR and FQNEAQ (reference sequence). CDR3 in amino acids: CASSARTKYEQYF. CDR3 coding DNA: TGTGCCAGCAGCGCCCGGACTAAATACGAGCAGTACTTC.

The CDR3 sequence is CAWSVWGRVQANYGYTF. The DNA for the CDR3 is TGTGCCTGGAGTGTATGGGGTCGGGTACAAGCTAACTATGGCTACACCTTC. The chain joins TRBV30 to TRBJ1-2, with D unclear. CDR3 length: 17 residues. V lost 0 bases and J lost 0, with 17 bases in between. Germline V lookup: CDR1 GTSNPN, CDR2 SVGIG (reference sequence). Variable domain in full (rest from reference TRBV30 and TRBJ1-2): SQTIHQWPATLVQPVGSPLSLECTVEGTSNPNLYWYRQAAGRGLQLLFYSVGIGQISSEVPQNLSASRPQDRQFILSSKKLLLSDSGFYLCAWSVWGRVQANYGYTFGSGTRLTVV.

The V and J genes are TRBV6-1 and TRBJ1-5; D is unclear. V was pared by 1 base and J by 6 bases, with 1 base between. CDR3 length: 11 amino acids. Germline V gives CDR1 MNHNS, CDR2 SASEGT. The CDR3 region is CASSEGQPQHF. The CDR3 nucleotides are TGTGCCAGCAGTGAAGGTCAGCCCCAGCATTTT.

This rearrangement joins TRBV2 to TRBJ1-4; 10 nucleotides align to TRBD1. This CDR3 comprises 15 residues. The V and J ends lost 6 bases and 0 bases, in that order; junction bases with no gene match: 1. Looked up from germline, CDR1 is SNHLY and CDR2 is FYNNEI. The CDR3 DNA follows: TGTGCCAGCAGGGGACAGGGGTCAACTAATGAAAAACTGTTTTTT. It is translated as CASRGQGSTNEKLFF. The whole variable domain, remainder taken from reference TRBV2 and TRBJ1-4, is EPEVTQTPSHQVTQMGQEVILRCVPISNHLYFYWYRQILGQKVEFLVSFYNNEISEKSEIFDDQFSVERPDGSNFTLKIRSTKLEDSAMYFCASRGQGSTNEKLFFGSGTQLSVL.

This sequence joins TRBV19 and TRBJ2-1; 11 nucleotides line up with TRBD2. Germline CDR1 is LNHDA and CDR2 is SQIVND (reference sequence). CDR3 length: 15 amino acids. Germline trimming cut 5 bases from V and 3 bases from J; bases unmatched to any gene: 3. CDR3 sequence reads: CASSLGTSGYNEQFF. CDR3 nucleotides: TGTGCCAGTAGTCTTGGGACTAGCGGCTACAATGAGCAGTTCTTC.

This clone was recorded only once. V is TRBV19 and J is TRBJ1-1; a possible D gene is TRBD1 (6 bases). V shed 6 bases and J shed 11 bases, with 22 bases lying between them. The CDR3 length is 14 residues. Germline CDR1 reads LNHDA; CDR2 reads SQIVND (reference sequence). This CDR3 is CASRVRGAEVKAFF. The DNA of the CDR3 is TGTGCCAGTAGGGTCCGGGGGGCTGAGGTGAAGGCTTTCTTT.

CDR3 amino acids: CASSWDTTANTGELFF. CDR3 nucleotides: TGTGCCAGCAGCTGGGATACCACCGCGAACACCGGGGAGCTGTTTTTT. V usage is TRBV13 and J usage is TRBJ2-2; D is unresolved. The CDR3 has 16 residues. CDR1 is PRHDT and CDR2 is FYEKMQ in the germline V gene (reference sequence). Trimming shortened V by 4 bases and J by 0 bases, and 12 bases separated the two germline ends.

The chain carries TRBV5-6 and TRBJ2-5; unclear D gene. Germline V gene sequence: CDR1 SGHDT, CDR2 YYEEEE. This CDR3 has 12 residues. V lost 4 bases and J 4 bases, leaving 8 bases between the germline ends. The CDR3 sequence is CASSLFGETQYF. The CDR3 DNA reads TGTGCCAGCAGCCTATTCGGAGAGACCCAGTACTTC.

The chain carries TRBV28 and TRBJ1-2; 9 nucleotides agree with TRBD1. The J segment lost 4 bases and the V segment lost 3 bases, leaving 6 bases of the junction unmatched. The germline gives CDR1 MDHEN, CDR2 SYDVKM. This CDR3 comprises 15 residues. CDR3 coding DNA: TGTGCCAGCAGTTTGGGACAGGGCGTTTCCTATGGCTACACCTTC. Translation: CASSLGQGVSYGYTF.